This TCR beta chain was sequenced in a study of T cell responses to AZD1222 COVID-19 vaccine. Study-wide context: Both about-4-week and about-12-week second-dose recipients were combined. Regarding the study as a whole: Among spike-specific TCRs, nearly half reportedly target unmutated variant regions. It was only a handful of AZD1222 recipients who were seropositive at baseline. White British ancestry dominated among donors, who included more females, and clonal diversity was possibly underestimated.

About this clone itself: What it recognizes is unknown.

V shed 3 bases and J shed 5 bases, with 16 bases lying between them. CDR3 size: 15 residues. CDR1 is SEHNR, CDR2 FQNEAQ, per germline (reference sequence). Profiling relied on immunoSEQ multiplex PCR, and the TCRdb table lists in-frame clones only, not all of them. The sample comprises some 140,000 clones, under 95% of which are singletons, and approximately 3.4% rests with the top ten. This sequence joins TRBV7-9 and TRBJ1-1, with D maybe TRBD1 (6 bases). Sequencing was performed on peripheral blood, taken on day 0 of AZD1222 vaccination. This TCR derives from an adult in good health. For the CDR3, the DNA is TGTGCCAGCAGCTTTGATCCAGGGGCAAGGACTGAAGCTTTCTTT. It specifies CASSFDPGARTEAFF. The full variable domain, its missing parts supplied by reference TRBV7-9 and TRBJ1-1, is DTGVSQNPRHKITKRGQNVTFRCDPISEHNRLYWYRQTLGQGPEFLTYFQNEAQLEKSRLLSDRFSAERPKGSFSTLEIQRTEQGDSAMYLCASSFDPGARTEAFFGQGTRLTVV.